This T cell receptor (beta chain) appears in the sequencing data of a study of shared clonotypes between healthy human individuals. Study results and limitations: In a handful of donors, around 4.8% of naive CD4 clonotypes appeared in common.

To note about this clone: The antigen remains undetermined.

Adult donors, all healthy and HIV-negative, had no recent acute infections or vaccinations. CDR3 length: 15 residues. Trimming cost V 4 bases and J 8 bases; bases outside gene matches: 6. Germline CDR1 reads GTSNPN; CDR2 reads SVGIG (reference sequence). Genomic DNA belonging to each subset was distributed in equal measure over several immunoSEQ plates. Only in-frame clones appear in the TCRdb table, and some are missing; sequencing was by immunoSEQ multiplex PCR. The table lists just over 2,000,000 clones, roughly 96% of them singletons. The J gene is TRBJ2-1, the V gene TRBV30; 15 nucleotides line up with TRBD2. The sequenced sample consisted of naive CD4+ T cells sorted from blood. Subset here: CD45RA+ positively selected. The TCR originated in a man aged 18 to 29 in good health. The DNA of the CDR3 is TGTGCCTGGAAAAGGACTAGCGGGAGGGGTGATGAGCAGTTCTTC. It is translated as CAWKRTSGRGDEQFF. Supplemented by reference TRBV30 and TRBJ2-1, the full variable domain reads SQTIHQWPATLVQPVGSPLSLECTVEGTSNPNLYWYRQAAGRGLQLLFYSVGIGQISSEVPQNLSASRPQDRQFILSSKKLLLSDSGFYLCAWKRTSGRGDEQFFGPGTRLTVL.